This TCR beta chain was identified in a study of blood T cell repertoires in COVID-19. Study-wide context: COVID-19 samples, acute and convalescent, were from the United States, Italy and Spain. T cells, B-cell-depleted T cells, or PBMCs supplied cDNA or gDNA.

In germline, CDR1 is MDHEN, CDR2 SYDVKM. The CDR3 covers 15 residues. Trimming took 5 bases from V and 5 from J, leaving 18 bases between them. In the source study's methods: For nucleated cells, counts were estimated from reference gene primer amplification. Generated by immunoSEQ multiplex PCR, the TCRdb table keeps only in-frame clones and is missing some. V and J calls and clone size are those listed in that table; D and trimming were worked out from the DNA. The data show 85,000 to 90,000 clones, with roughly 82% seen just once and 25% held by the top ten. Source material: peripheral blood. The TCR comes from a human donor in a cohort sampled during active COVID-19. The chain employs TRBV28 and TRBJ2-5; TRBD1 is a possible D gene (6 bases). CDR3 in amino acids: CASSPLTQGYETQYF. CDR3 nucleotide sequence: TGTGCCAGCAGTCCCCTTACCCAGGGGTACGAGACCCAGTACTTC.